This TCR beta chain was captured in a study of T cells in Graves' hyperthyroidism and ophthalmopathy. The study, taken as a whole, reports: Ophthalmopathy could be told apart from stable hyperthyroidism with a 13 V-J model.

The source material, RNA transcripts, was used to amplify TCR beta CDR3 regions. The HTBI primer set served for first-round RT-PCR of the TCR CDR3. Using its own MiXCR run on the multiplex PCR reads, TCRdb lists one record per CDR3 protein. The sample lists hundreds of thousands of distinct CDR3 sequences, 20% to 25% seen once, with about 53% in the top ten. V lost 6 bases to trimming and J lost 0 bases, with 13 bases between them. The length of the CDR3 is 14 residues. Germline loops: CDR1 SQVTM, CDR2 ANQGSEA. On this clonotype itself: Its antigen is unknown.

The chain joins TRBV29-1 to TRBJ2-3; possible D gene TRBD1, 5 bases. This TCR was sampled from a woman aged 70-85 years with Graves' ophthalmopathy. Sequenced input: blood. The CDR3 DNA follows: TGCAGCGTAAAGGGGCCCCCTAGCACAGATACGCAGTATTTT. Translating it yields CSVKGPPSTDTQYF.